This is a list of T cell receptor beta chains from one sample in a study of CD8+CD57+ T cells in acquired aplastic anemia. TCRdb re-derived calls from the reads in MiXCR, one entry per CDR3 protein. The table has about 110,000 distinct CDR3 sequences, around 53% seen once. Sequencing used sorted CD4+, CD8+, or CD8+CD57+ T cells (not recorded which) from PBMCs. Receptors were obtained from a human donor in good health, serving as a control. The CDR3 runs from the conserved cysteine through the conserved F or W. A D gene is named only where the DNA matches it firmly. Size tells how often a clone was seen (once, few, many) or the class of an expanded clone, and some rows leave it out.

TRBV7-2	TRBJ1-2	many	NA	TGTGCCAGCAGCTTATGGGACAAAGGGGCCGATGGCTACACCTTC	CASSLWDKGADGYTF
TRBV6-2/TRBV6-3	TRBJ1-5	NA	TRBD1	TGTGCCAGCAGTTACCCACTACGTCGTCCGGGACAGGGTTATAGCAATCAGCCCCAGCATTTT	CASSYPLRRPGQGYSNQPQHF
TRBV5-5	TRBJ1-2	once	NA	TGTGCCAGCAGTCCTCGACAGACCTATGGCTACACCTTC	CASSPRQTYGYTF
TRBV5-1	TRBJ2-2	NA	NA	TGCGCCAGCAGCTTGTTCGAGGGCGCGAACACCGGGGAGCTGTTTTTT	CASSLFEGANTGELFF
TRBV20-1	TRBJ1-6	NA	TRBD1	TGCAGTGCTAGTTTAGGGGGCGCAGGATCACCCCTCCACTTT	CSASLGGAGSPLHF
TRBV7-9	TRBJ1-2	once	NA	TGTGCCAGCAGCTACCGGGACGACTATGGCTACACCTTC	CASSYRDDYGYTF
TRBV29-1	TRBJ2-3	many	NA	TGCAGCGTTGGTGGGGGATCCACAGATACGCAGTATTTT	CSVGGGSTDTQYF
TRBV27	TRBJ1-6	NA	NA	TGTGCCAGCAGCTTGTCGGAGGGCGGGGGTACTTCAGGGGTCCACTTT	CASSLSEGGGTSGVHF
TRBV2	TRBJ1-2	NA	NA	TGTGCCAGCAGTGTACCCTCGCAGGGAAACTATGGCTACACCTTC	CASSVPSQGNYGYTF
TRBV4-3	TRBJ1-4	many	TRBD1	TGCGCCAGCAGCCAAGATCGGGTGGGACAGCTTAATGAAAAACTGTTTTTT	CASSQDRVGQLNEKLFF
TRBV7-2	TRBJ1-2	NA	NA	TGTGCCAGCAGCTCCGAGGGGATCTATGGCTACACCTTC	CASSSEGIYGYTF
TRBV7-6	TRBJ2-2	few	NA	TGTGCCAGCAGCCAAACAGGGCCCGGGGAGCTGTTTTTT	CASSQTGPGELFF
TRBV20-1	TRBJ2-7	NA	TRBD2	TGCAGTGCTGTCAGCGGGGGGTCTCCGTACGAGCAGTACTTC	CSAVSGGSPYEQYF
TRBV5-4	TRBJ1-1	few	NA	TGTGCCAGCAGCTTGGACCTCCGGGACACTGAAGCTTTCTTT	CASSLDLRDTEAFF
TRBV2	TRBJ2-5	few	TRBD2	TGTGCCAGCAGTTCGAGCGGGGGATTCCAAGAGACCCAGTACTTC	CASSSSGGFQETQYF
TRBV9	TRBJ2-1	NA	TRBD2	TGTGCCAGCAGCGTCGGACTAGCGGGGGCCTCCTACAATGAGCAGTTCTTC	CASSVGLAGASYNEQFF
TRBV29-1	TRBJ2-1	many	TRBD1	TGCAGCATTGACGGGGCCACAGGGGTTACCTACAATGAGCAGTTCTTC	CSIDGATGVTYNEQFF
TRBV19	TRBJ1-6	NA	TRBD1	TGTGCCAGTAACTTAGGACAGGGATCAAATAATTCACCCCTCTACTTT	CASNLGQGSNNSPLYF
TRBV20-1	TRBJ1-1	many	NA	TGCAGTGCTAGAGATTTCGATCAGAACACTGAAGCTTTCTTT	CSARDFDQNTEAFF
TRBV28	TRBJ2-1	NA	NA	TGTGCCAGCATTGGTGACAATGAGCAGTTCTTC	CASIGDNEQFF
TRBV15	TRBJ2-7	NA	NA	TGTGCCACCAGCAGAGATTCCCAGGGATCCGACGAGCAGTACTTC	CATSRDSQGSDEQYF
TRBV2	TRBJ1-1	NA	TRBD1	TGTGCCAGCAGTACCACGGACAGGGCGAACACTGAAGCTTTCTTT	CASSTTDRANTEAFF
TRBV10-3	TRBJ2-7	NA	TRBD1	TGTGCCATCAGTGAGATCCCGGGACAGTCCTACGAGCAGTACTTC	CAISEIPGQSYEQYF
TRBV24-1	TRBJ1-2	NA	TRBD1	TGTGCCACCAGTGATATCGGGACAGGGGCAAGCTATGGCTACACCTTC	CATSDIGTGASYGYTF